The subject of this entry is one T cell receptor (beta chain). Its specificity is not known. Germline V CDR1 and CDR2: MDHEN, SYDVKM. Trimming left V 3 bases short and J 13 bases short, with 18 bases between. The CDR3 runs to 14 residues. The data derive from a study of OX40 agonist ivuxolimab in advanced cancers. For the study at large: The study gave patients intravenous ivuxolimab at 0.01 to 10 mg/kg every 2 weeks. Patients assigned to dose escalation were diagnosed with hepatocellular carcinoma, melanoma, renal cell or head and neck cancer. Among those treated, three patients had partial responses, one with hepatocellular carcinoma and two with cutaneous melanoma.

Study-level points and caveats: Researchers did not establish what antigens the expanded peripheral T cells target.

Assay: immunoSEQ multiplex PCR; the TCRdb copy retains only in-frame clones and omits some. The table shows about 90,000 clones, with around 87% occurring only once. This sequence originates from an adult with an advanced solid tumor such as melanoma, head and neck, liver or kidney cancer. The chain couples TRBV28 to TRBJ1-4; possible D gene TRBD1, 6 bases. The source was CD4+ or CD8+ T cells sorted from blood, collected in a trial of the OX40 agonist ivuxolimab. The CDR3 region has the DNA TGTGCCAGCAGTTTGCTTGGGGGGGCCCATGGACTGTTTTTT. It is translated as CASSLLGGAHGLFF.